This entry features one TCR beta chain sequence. Germline V gives CDR1 SNHLY, CDR2 FYNNEI. The junction had 7 bases not matched to a gene; V was cut back by 6 bases and J by 1 base. The CDR3 consists of 15 residues. The repertoire was sequenced with immunoSEQ multiplex PCR; TCRdb's copy has only in-frame clones and lacks some. The sample records more than 90,000 clones, 92% being singletons. This sample was included in a study of T cell changes during pregnancy in multiple sclerosis. This receptor was obtained from a female donor with multiple sclerosis, enrolled in a pregnancy study. The source material was peripheral blood, sampled in the third trimester of pregnancy. The rearrangement uses TRBV2 and TRBJ1-1; TRBD1 aligns across 8 bases. The CDR3 spells CASRVRQGRNTEAFF. DNA of the CDR3: TGTGCCAGCAGAGTAAGACAGGGGAGGAACACTGAAGCTTTCTTT.